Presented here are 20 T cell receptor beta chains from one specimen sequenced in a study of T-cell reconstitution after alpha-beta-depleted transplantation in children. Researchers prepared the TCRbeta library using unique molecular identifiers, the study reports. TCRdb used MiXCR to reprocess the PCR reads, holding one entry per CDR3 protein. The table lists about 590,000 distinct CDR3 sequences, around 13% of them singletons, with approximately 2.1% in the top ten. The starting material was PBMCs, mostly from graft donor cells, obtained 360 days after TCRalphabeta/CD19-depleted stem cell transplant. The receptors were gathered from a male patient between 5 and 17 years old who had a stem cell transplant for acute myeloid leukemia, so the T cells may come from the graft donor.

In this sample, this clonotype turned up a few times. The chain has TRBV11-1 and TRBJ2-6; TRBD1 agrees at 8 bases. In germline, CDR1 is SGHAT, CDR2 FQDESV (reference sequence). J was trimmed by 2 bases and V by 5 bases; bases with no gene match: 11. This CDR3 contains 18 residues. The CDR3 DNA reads TGTGCCAGCAGCCGTCGGACAGGGTCACGAACTGGGGCCAACGTCCTGACTTTC. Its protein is CASSRRTGSRTGANVLTF.

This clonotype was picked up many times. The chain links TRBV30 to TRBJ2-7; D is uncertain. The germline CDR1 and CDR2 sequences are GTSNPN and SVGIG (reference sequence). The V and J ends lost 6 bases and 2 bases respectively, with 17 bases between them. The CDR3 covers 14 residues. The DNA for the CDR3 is TGTGCCTGCCCCTTAAAGGGTGGACCCTACGAGCAGTACTTC. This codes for CACPLKGGPYEQYF.

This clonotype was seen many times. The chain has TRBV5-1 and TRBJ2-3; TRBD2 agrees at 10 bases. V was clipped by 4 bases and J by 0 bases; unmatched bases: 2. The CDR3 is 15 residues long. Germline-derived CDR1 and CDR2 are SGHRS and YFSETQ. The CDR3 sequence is CASSEAGGSTDTQYF. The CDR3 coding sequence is TGCGCCAGCAGCGAAGCGGGAGGGAGCACAGATACGCAGTATTTT.

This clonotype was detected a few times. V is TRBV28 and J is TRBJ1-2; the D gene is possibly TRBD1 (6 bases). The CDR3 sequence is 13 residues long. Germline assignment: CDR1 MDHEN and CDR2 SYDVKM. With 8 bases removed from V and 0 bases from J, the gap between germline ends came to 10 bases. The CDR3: CASGGTTNYGYTF. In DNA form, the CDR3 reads TGTGCCAGCGGGGGGACAACTAACTATGGCTACACCTTC.

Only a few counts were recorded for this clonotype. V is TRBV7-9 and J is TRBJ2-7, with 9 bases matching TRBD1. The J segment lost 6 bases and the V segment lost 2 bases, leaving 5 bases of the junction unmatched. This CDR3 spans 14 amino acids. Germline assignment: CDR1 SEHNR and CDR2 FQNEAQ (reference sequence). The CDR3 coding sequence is TGTGCCAGCAGCTTATTACAGGGGGCTGTCGAGCAGTACTTC. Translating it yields CASSLLQGAVEQYF.

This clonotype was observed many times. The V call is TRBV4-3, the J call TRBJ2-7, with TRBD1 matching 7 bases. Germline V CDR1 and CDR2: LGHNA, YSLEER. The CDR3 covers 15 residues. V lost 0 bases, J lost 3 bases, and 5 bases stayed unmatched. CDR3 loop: CASSQEGDSRYEQYF. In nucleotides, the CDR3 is TGCGCCAGCAGCCAAGAAGGGGACAGCCGCTACGAGCAGTACTTC.

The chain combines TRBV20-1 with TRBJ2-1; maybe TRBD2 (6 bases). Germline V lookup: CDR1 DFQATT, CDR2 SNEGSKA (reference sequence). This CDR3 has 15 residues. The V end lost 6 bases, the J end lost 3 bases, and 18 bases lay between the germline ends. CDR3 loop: CSASRVAALYNEQFF. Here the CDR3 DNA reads TGCAGTGCCTCACGGGTAGCGGCCCTCTACAATGAGCAGTTCTTC.

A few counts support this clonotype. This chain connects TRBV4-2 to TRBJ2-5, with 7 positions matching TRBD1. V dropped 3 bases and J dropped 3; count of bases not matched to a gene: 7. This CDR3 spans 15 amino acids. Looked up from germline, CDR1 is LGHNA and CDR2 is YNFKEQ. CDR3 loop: CASSQGQRREETQYF. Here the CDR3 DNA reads TGTGCCAGCAGCCAGGGACAGCGCCGGGAAGAGACCCAGTACTTC.

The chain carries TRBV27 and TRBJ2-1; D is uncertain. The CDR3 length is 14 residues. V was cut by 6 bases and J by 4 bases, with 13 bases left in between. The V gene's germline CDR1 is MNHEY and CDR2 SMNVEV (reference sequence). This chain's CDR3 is CASSTVLTYNEQFF. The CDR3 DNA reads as TGTGCCAGCAGCACAGTATTAACTTACAATGAGCAGTTCTTC.

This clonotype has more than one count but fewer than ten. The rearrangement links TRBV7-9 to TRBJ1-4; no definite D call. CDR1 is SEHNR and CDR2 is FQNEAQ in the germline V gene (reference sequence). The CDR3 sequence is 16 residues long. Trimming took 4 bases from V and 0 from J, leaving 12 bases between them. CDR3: CASSSNSGATNEKLFF. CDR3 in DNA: TGTGCCAGCAGCTCAAACTCGGGAGCAACTAATGAAAAACTGTTTTTT.

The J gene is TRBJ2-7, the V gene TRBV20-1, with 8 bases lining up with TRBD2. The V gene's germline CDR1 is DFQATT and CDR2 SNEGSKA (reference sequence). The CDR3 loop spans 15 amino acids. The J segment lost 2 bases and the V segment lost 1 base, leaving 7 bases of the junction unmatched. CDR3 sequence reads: CSARGERGTTYEQYF. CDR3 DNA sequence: TGCAGTGCTAGAGGTGAGCGGGGGACAACCTACGAGCAGTACTTC.

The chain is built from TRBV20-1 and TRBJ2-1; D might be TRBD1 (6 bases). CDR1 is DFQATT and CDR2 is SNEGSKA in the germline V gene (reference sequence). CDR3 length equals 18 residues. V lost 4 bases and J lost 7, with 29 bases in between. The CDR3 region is CSATWWGIPGHPGNEQFF. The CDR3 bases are TGCAGTGCTACCTGGTGGGGGATTCCGGGACATCCTGGTAATGAGCAGTTCTTC.

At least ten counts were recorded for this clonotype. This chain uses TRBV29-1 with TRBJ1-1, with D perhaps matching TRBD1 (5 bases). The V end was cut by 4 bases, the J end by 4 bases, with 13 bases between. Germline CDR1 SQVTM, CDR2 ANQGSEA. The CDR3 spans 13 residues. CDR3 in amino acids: CSVARGEGTEAFF. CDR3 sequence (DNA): TGCAGCGTTGCACGGGGCGAGGGCACTGAAGCTTTCTTT.

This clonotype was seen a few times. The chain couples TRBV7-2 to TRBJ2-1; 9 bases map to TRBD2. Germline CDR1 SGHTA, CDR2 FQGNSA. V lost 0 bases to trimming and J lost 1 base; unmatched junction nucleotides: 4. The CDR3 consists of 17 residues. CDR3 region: CASSLATTSGSYNEQFF. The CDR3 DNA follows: TGTGCCAGCAGCTTAGCGACGACTAGCGGTTCCTACAATGAGCAGTTCTTC.

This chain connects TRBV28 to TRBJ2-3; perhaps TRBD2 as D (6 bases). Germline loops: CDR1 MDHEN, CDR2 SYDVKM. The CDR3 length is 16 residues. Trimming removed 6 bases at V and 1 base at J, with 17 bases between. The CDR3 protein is CASRAVVGGGTDTQYF. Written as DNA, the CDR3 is TGTGCCAGCAGGGCCGTTGTGGGAGGAGGCACAGATACGCAGTATTTT.

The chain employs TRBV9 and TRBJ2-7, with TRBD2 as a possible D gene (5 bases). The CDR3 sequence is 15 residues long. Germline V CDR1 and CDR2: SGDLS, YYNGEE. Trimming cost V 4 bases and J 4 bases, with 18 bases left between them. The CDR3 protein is CASSSSSTGRYEQYF. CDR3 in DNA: TGTGCCAGCAGCTCCTCCTCAACGGGAAGGTACGAGCAGTACTTC.

CDR3 in amino acids: CASSLLRDSYEQYF. The CDR3 region has the DNA TGTGCCAGCAGCCTACTCCGGGACAGCTACGAGCAGTACTTC. The chain combines TRBV28 with TRBJ2-7, with TRBD1 matching 7 bases. The CDR3 is 14 residues long. Losses at the gene ends were 6 bases for V and 3 bases for J; bases not matched to a gene: 8. Looked up from germline, CDR1 is MDHEN and CDR2 is SYDVKM.

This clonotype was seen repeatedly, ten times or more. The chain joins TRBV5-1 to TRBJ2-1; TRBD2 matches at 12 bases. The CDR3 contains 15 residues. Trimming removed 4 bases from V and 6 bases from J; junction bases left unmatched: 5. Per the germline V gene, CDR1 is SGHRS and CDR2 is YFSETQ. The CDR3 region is CASSPGLAGSNEQFF. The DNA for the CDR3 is TGCGCCAGCAGCCCGGGACTAGCGGGTTCCAATGAGCAGTTCTTC.

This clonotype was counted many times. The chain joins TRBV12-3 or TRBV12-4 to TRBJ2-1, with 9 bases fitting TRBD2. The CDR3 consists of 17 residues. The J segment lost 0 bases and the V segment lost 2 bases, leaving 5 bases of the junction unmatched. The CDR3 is CASSLSLSGSSYNEQFF. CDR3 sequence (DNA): TGTGCCAGCAGTTTATCCCTTAGCGGGAGCTCCTACAATGAGCAGTTCTTC.

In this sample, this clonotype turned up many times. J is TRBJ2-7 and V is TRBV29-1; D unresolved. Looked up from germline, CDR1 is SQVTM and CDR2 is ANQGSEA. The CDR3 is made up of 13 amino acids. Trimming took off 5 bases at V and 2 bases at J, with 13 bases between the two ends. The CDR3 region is CSVLHTGAYEQYF. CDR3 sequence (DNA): TGCAGCGTTCTACATACTGGAGCCTACGAGCAGTACTTC.